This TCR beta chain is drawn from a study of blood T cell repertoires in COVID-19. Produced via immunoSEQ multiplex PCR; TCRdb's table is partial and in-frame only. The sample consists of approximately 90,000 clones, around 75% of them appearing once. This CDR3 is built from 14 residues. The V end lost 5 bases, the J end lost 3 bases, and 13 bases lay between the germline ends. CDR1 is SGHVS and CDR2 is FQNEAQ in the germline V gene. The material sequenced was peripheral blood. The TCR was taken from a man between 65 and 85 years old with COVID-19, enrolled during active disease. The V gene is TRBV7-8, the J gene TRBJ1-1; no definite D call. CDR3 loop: CASSPGRADTEAFF. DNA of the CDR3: TGTGCCAGCAGCCCCGGGAGGGCTGACACTGAAGCTTTCTTT.